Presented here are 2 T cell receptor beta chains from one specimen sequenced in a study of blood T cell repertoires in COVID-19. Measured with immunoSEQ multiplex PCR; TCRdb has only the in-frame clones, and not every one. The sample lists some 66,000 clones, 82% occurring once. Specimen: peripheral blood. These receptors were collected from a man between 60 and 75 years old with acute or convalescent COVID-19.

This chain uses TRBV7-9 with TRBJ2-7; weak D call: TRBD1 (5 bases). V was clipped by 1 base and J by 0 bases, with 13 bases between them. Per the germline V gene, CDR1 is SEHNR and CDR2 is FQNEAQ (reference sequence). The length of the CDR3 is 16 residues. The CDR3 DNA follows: TGTGCCAGCAGCTTAGATCAAGGGGCAATCTCCTACGAGCAGTACTTC. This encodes CASSLDQGAISYEQYF.

The CDR3 is CASSQLTGKAHGYTF. Here the CDR3 DNA reads TGTGCCAGCAGCCAACTGACAGGGAAGGCCCATGGCTACACCTTC. This rearrangement joins TRBV14 to TRBJ1-2; 7 bases are a match to TRBD1. Germline CDR1 reads SGHDN; CDR2 reads FVKESK. CDR3 length: 15 residues. J gave up 6 bases and V 2 bases, and 9 bases lay outside the gene matches. Based on the CDR3 plus reference TRBV14 and TRBJ1-2, the full variable domain is EAGVTQFPSHSVIEKGQTVTLRCDPISGHDNLYWYRRVMGKEIKFLLHFVKESKQDESGMPNNRFLAERTGGTYSTLKVQPAELEDSGVYFCASSQLTGKAHGYTFGSGTRLTVV.